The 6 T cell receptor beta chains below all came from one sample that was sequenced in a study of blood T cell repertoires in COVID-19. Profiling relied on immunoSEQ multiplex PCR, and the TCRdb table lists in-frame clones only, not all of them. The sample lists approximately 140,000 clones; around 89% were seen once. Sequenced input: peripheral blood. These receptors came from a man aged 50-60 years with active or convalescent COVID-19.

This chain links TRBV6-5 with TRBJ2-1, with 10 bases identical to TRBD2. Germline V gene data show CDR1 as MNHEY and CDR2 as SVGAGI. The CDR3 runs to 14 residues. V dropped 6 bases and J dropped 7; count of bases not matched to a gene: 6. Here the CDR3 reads CASRPSGSWNEQFF. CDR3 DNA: TGTGCCAGCAGACCTAGCGGGAGCTGGAATGAGCAGTTCTTC.

The CDR3 spells CASSVGQPTYGYTF. The CDR3 nucleotides read TGTGCCAGCAGCGTAGGACAGCCGACCTATGGCTACACCTTC. The V call is TRBV9, the J call TRBJ1-2; D is perhaps TRBD1 (5 bases). Per the germline V gene, CDR1 is SGDLS and CDR2 is YYNGEE. This CDR3 has 14 residues. V was pared by 0 bases and J by 4 bases, with 10 bases between.

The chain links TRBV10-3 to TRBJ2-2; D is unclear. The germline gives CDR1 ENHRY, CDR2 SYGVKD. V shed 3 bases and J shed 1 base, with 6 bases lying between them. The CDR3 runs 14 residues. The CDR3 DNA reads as TGTGCCATCAGTGATACGGGGAACACCGGGGAGCTGTTTTTT. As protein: CAISDTGNTGELFF.

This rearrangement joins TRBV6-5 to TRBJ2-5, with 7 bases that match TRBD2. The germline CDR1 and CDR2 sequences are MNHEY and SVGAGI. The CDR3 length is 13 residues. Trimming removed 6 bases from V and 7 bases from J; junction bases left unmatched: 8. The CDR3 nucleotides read TGTGCCAGCAGAGGGACTAACCAGGGGACCCAGTACTTC. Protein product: CASRGTNQGTQYF.

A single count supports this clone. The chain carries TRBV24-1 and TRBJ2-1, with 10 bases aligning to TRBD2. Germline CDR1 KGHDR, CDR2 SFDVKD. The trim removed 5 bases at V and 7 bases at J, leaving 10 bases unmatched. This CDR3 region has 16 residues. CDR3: CATSGPLAGEMNEQFF. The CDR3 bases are TGTGCCACCAGTGGGCCCCTAGCGGGGGAAATGAATGAGCAGTTCTTC.

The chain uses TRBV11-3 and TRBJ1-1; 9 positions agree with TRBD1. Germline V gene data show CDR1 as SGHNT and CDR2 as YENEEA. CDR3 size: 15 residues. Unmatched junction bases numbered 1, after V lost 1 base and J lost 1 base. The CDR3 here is CASSLGGQGNTEAFF. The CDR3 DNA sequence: TGTGCCAGCAGCTTAGGGGGACAGGGGAACACTGAAGCTTTCTTT.